The entry that follows covers one T cell receptor beta chain sequence. Its matching antigen is unknown. The data derive from a study of blood T cells in healthy people across ages. Findings of the study overall: Older age went with lower TCR beta diversity per million T cells, in a roughly linear way. Aged donors had fewer naive CD4+ cells and lower diversity than long-lived donors.

V lost 2 bases and J lost 7, with 12 bases in between. The V gene's germline CDR1 is SGHDN and CDR2 FVKESK. The length of the CDR3 is 14 residues. Primed by a sample-barcoded 5' primer and a J-beta primer mix, a second PCR proceeded for 7 to 11 cycles. TCRdb recomputed calls from the 5' RACE reads with MiXCR, one row per CDR3 protein. This sample yields 1.5 million to 2 million distinct CDR3 sequences, of which 28% are seen a single time; about 8% belongs to the top ten. Each sample gave at least 6 million isolated PBMCs. The specimen was blood. The source of this sequence is a woman aged 25-40 years in good health. The genes are TRBV14 and TRBJ2-1, with D uncertain. In DNA form, the CDR3 reads TGTGCCAGCAGCCAAATGATCCTTAAAAATGAGCAGTTCTTC. It yields the protein CASSQMILKNEQFF.